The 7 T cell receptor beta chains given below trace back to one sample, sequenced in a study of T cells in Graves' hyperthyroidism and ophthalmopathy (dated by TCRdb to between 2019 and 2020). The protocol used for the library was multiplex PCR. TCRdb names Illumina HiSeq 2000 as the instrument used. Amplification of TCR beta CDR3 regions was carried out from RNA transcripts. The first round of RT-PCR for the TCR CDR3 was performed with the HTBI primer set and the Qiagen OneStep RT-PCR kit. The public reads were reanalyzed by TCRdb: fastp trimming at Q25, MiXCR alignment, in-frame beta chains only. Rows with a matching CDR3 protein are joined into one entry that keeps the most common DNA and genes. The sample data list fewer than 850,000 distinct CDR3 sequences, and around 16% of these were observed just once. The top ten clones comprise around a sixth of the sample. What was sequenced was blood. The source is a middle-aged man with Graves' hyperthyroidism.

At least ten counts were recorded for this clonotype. This CDR3 reads CASSNLSRVGKLFF. DNA for the CDR3: TGTGCCAGCAGCAACCTCTCCAGGGTAGGAAAACTGTTTTTT. The rearrangement joins TRBV5-5 to TRBJ1-4; D might be TRBD1 (5 bases). Germline-derived CDR1 and CDR2 are SGHKS and YYEKEE (reference sequence). The CDR3 is 14 amino acids. Trimming removed 4 bases from V and 10 bases from J, with 17 bases in between.

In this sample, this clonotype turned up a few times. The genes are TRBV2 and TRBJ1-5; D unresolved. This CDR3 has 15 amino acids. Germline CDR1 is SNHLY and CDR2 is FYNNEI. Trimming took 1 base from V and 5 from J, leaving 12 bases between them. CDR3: CASSEGTLSHQPQHF. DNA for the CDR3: TGTGCCAGCAGTGAAGGTACTTTGTCGCATCAGCCCCAGCATTTT.

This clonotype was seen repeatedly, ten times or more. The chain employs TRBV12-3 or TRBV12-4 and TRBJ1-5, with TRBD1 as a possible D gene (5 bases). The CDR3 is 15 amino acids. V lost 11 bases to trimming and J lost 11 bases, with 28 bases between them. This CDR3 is CACRGGPGGSSAQHF. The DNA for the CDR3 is TGTGCCTGCCGCGGGGGACCGGGAGGTTCGTCAGCCCAGCATTTT.

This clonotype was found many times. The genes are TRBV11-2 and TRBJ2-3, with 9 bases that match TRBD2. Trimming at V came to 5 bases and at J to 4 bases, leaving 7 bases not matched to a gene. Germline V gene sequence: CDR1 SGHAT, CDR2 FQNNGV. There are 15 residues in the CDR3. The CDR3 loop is CASSRYSGSSDTQYF. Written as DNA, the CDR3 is TGTGCCAGCAGCCGTTATAGCGGGAGCTCAGATACGCAGTATTTT.

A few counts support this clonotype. In DNA form, the CDR3 reads TGTGCCAGCAGTGTGGGGCAGTTTTATAGCAATCAGCCCCAGCATTTT. Translating it yields CASSVGQFYSNQPQHF. V and J are TRBV2 and TRBJ1-5, with a possible D match to TRBD1 (5 bases). Per the germline V gene, CDR1 is SNHLY and CDR2 is FYNNEI. V lost 4 bases, J lost 0 bases, and 13 bases lay in between. The CDR3 has 16 amino acids.

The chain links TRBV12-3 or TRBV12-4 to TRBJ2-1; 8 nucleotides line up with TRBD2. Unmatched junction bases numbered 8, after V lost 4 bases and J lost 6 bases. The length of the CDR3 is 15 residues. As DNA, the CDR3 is TGTGCCAGCAGTTGGGGCGTAGCGGGGCCCAATGAGCAGTTCTTC. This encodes CASSWGVAGPNEQFF.

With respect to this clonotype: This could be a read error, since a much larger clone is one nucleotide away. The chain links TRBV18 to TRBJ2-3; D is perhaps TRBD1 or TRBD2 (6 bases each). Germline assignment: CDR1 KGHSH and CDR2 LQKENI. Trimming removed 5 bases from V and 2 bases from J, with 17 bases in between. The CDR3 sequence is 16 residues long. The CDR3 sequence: CASSLAPGALTDTQYF. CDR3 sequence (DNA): TGTGCCAGCTCATTAGCCCCGGGGGCCCTCACAGATACGCAGTATTTT.